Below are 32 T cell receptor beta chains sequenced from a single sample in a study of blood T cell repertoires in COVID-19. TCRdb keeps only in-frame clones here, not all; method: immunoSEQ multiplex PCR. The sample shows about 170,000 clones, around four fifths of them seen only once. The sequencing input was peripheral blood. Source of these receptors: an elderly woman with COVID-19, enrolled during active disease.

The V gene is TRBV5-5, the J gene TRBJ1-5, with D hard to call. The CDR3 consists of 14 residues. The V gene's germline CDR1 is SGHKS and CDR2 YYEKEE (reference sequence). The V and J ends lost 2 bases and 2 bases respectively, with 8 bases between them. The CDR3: CASSFWQGNQPQHF. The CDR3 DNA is TGTGCCAGCAGCTTTTGGCAGGGCAATCAGCCCCAGCATTTT.

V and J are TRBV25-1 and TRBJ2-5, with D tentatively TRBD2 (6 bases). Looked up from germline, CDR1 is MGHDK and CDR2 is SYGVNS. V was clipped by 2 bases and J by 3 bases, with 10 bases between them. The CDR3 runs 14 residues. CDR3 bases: TGTGCCAGCAGTGAACACGGGAGAGAAGAGACCCAGTACTTC. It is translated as CASSEHGREETQYF.

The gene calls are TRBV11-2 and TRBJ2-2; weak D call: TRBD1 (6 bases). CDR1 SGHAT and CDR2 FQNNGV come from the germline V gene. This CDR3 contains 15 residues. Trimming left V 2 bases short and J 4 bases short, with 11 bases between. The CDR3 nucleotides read TGTGCCAGCAGCTTATCAACAGGGATCACCGGGGAGCTGTTTTTT. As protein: CASSLSTGITGELFF.

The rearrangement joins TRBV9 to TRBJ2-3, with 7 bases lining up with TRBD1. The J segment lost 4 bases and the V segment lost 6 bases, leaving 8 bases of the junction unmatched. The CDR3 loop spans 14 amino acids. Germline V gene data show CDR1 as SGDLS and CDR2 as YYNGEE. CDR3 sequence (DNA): TGTGCCAGCAATAGAGGGCAGGGGGCAGATACGCAGTATTTT. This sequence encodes CASNRGQGADTQYF.

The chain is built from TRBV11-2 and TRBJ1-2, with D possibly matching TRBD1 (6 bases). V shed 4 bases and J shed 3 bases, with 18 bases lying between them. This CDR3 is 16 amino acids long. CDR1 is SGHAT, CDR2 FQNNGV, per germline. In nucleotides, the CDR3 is TGTGCCAGCAGCTGGGGACAAACGATTTGGGACTATGGCTACACCTTC. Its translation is CASSWGQTIWDYGYTF.

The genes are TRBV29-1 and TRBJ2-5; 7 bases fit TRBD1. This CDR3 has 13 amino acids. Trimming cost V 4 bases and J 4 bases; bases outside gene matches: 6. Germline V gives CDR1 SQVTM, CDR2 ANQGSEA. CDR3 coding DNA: TGCAGCGTTGTCGGGACAGACCGAGAGACCCAGTACTTC. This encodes CSVVGTDRETQYF.

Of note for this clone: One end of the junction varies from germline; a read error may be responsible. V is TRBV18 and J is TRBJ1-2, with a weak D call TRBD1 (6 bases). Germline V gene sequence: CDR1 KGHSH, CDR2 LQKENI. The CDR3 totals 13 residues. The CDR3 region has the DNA TGTGCCAGCTCACCACCGGGACACCACAGGGTCGCCTTC. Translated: CASSPPGHHRVAF.

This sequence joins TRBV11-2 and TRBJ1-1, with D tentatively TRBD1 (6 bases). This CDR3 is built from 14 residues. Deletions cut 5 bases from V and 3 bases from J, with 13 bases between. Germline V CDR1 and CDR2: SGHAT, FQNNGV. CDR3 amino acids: CASSPRSGDTEAFF. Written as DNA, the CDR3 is TGTGCCAGCAGCCCGAGGTCAGGGGACACTGAAGCTTTCTTT.

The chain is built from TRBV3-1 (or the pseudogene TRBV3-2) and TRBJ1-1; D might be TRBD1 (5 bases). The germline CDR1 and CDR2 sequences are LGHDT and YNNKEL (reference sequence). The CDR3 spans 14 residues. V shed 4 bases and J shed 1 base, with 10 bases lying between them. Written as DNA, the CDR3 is TGTGCCAGCAGCCCGACAGAGACGAACACTGAAGCTTTCTTT. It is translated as CASSPTETNTEAFF.

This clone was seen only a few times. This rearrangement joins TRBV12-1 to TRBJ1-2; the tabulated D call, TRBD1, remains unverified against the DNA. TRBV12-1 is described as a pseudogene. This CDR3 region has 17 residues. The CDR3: CASSPRGDSRHFYGYTF. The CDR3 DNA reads TGTGCCAGCAGCCCCAGGGGGGACAGCCGCCATTTCTATGGCTACACCTTC.

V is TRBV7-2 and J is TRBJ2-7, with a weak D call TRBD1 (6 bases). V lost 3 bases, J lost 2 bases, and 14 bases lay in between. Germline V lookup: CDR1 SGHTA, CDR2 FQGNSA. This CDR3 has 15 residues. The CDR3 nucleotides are TGTGCCAGCAGCTTCACCTCAGGGGTCCCCTACGAGCAGTACTTC. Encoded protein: CASSFTSGVPYEQYF. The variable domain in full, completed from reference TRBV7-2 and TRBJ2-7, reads GAGVSQSPSNKVTEKGKDVELRCDPISGHTALYWYRQSLGQGLEFLIYFQGNSAPDKSGLPSDRFSAERTGGSVSTLTIQRTQQEDSAVYLCASSFTSGVPYEQYFGPGTRLTVT.

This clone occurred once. This chain's CDR3 is CASSGSPGQVGGNQPQHF. The CDR3 DNA is TGTGCCAGCAGTGGCTCACCGGGACAGGTGGGCGGCAATCAGCCCCAGCATTTT. The chain links TRBV25-1 to TRBJ1-5; 8 bases fit TRBD1. The CDR3 sequence is 18 residues long. Losses at the gene ends were 4 bases for V and 2 bases for J; bases not matched to a gene: 13. The V gene's germline CDR1 is MGHDK and CDR2 SYGVNS. Using reference TRBV25-1 and TRBJ1-5 for the parts outside the CDR3, the full variable domain is EADIYQTPRYLVIGTGKKITLECSQTMGHDKMYWYQQDPGMELHLIHYSYGVNSTEKGDLSSESTVSRIRTEHFPLTLESARPSHTSQYLCASSGSPGQVGGNQPQHFGDGTRLSIL.

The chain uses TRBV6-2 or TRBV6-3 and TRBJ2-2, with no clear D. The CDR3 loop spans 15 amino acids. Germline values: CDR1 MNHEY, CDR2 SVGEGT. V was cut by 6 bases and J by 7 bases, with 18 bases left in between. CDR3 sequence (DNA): TGTGCCAGCAGCCTCTCTCCCCCCGGCGGCGGGGAGCTGTTTTTT. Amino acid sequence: CASSLSPPGGGELFF.

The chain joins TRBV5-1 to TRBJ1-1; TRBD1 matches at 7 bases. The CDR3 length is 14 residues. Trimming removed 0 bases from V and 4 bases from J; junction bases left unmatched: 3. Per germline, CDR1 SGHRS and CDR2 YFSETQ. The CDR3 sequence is CASSLEQGITEAFF. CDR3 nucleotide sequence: TGCGCCAGCAGCTTGGAACAGGGGATCACTGAAGCTTTCTTT.

Here the CDR3 reads CASSSRAGGAAFF. The CDR3 nucleotides read TGTGCCAGCAGCTCCCGAGCGGGGGGAGCGGCTTTCTTT. The chain employs TRBV11-2 and TRBJ1-1; possibly TRBD1 for D (5 bases). Trimming stripped 4 bases from V and 11 bases from J, with 17 bases between. Germline assignment: CDR1 SGHAT and CDR2 FQNNGV. The CDR3 covers 13 residues.

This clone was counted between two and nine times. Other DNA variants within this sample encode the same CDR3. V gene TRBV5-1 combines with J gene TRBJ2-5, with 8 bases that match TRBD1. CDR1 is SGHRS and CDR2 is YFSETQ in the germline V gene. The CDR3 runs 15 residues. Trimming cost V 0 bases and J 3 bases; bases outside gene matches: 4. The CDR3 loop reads CASSLAGTGEETQYF. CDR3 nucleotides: TGCGCCAGCAGCTTGGCCGGGACAGGAGAAGAGACCCAGTACTTC.

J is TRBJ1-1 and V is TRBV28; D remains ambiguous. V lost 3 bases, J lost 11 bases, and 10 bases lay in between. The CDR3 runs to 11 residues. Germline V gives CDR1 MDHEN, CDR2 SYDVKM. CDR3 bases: TGTGCCAGCAGTTTGAGCGGAGGGGCTTTCTTT. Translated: CASSLSGGAFF. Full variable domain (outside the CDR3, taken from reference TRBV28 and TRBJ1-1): DVKVTQSSRYLVKRTGEKVFLECVQDMDHENMFWYRQDPGLGLRLIYFSYDVKMKEKGDIPEGYSVSREKKERFSLILESASTNQTSMYLCASSLSGGAFFGQGTRLTVV.

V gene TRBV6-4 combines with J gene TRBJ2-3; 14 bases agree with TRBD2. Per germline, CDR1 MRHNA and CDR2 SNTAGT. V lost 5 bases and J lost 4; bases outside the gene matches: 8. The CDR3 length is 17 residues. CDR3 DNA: TGTGCCAGCAGTATCAATCGACTAGCGGGAGGGCCAGATACGCAGTATTTT. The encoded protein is CASSINRLAGGPDTQYF.

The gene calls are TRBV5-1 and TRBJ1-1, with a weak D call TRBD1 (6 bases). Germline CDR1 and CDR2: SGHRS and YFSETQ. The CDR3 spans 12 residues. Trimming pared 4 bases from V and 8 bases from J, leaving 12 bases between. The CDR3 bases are TGCGCCAGCAGCCCTAAGGGGGAAGAAGCTTTCTTT. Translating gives CASSPKGEEAFF.

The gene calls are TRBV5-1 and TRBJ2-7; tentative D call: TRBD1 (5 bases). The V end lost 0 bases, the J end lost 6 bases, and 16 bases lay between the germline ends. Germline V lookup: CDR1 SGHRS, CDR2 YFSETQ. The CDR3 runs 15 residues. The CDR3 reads CASSLAGQGFSEQYF. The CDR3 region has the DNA TGCGCCAGCAGCTTGGCCGGGCAGGGCTTTTCCGAGCAGTACTTC.

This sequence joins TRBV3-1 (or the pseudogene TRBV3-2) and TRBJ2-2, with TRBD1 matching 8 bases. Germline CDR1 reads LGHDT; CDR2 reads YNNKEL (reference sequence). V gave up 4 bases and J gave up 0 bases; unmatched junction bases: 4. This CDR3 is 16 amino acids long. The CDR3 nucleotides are TGTGCCAGCAGCCTGATGGACAGGGCGAACACCGGGGAGCTGTTTTTT. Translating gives CASSLMDRANTGELFF.

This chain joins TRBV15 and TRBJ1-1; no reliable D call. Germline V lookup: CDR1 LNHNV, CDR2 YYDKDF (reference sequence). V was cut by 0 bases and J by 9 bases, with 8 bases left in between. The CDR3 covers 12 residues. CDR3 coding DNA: TGTGCCACCAGCAGAGATACGAGCAAAGCTTTCTTT. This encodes CATSRDTSKAFF.

CDR3 amino acids: CASSLGTSGRRDEQFF. CDR3 nucleotide sequence: TGTGCCAGCAGCTTGGGGACTAGCGGGAGGCGGGATGAGCAGTTCTTC. The rearrangement links TRBV7-9 to TRBJ2-1, with 15 bases that match TRBD2. This CDR3 has 16 amino acids. CDR1 is SEHNR and CDR2 is FQNEAQ in the germline V gene (reference sequence). V was pared by 3 bases and J by 8 bases, with 5 bases of the junction left unmatched.

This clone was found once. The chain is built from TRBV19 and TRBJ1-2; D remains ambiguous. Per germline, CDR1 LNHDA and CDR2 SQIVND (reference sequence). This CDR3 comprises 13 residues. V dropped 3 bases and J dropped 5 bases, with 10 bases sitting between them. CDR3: CASSMKGGYGYTF. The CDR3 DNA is TGTGCCAGTAGTATGAAAGGCGGATATGGCTACACCTTC.

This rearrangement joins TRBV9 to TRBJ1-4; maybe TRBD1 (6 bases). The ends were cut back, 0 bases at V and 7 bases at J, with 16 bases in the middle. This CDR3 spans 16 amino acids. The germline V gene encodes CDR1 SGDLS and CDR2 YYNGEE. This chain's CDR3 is CASSVGSQGMGEKLFF. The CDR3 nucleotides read TGTGCCAGCAGCGTAGGGAGTCAGGGGATGGGTGAAAAACTGTTTTTT.

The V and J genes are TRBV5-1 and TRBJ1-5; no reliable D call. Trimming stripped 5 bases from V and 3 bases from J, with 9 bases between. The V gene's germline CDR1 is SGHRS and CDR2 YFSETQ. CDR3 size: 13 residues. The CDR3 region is CASRDFDNQPQHF. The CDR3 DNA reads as TGCGCCAGCAGGGACTTTGACAATCAGCCCCAGCATTTT.

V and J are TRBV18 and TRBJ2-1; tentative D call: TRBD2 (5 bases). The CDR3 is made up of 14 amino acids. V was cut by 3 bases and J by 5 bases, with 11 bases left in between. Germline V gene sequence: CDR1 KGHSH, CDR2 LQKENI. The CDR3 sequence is CASSPTSGHNEQFF. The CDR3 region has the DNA TGTGCCAGCTCACCTACTAGTGGCCACAATGAGCAGTTCTTC.

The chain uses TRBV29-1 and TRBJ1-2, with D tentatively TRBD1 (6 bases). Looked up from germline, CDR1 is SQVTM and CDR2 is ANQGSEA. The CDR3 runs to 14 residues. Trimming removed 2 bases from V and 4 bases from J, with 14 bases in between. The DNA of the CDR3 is TGCAGCGTTGAACCGGCAGGGGAGGGCTATGGCTACACCTTC. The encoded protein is CSVEPAGEGYGYTF.

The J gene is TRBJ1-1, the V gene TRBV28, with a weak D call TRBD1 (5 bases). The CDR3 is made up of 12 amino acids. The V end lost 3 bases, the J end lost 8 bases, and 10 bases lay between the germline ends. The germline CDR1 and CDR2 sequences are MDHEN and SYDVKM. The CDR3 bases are TGTGCCAGCAGTTTCCCGGGGGGAGAAGCTTTCTTT. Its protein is CASSFPGGEAFF.

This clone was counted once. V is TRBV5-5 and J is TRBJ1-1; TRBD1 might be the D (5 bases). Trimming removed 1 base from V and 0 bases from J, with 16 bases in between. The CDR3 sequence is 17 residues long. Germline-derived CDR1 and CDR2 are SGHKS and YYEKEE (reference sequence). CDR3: CASSLHRLGPVNTEAFF. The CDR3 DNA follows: TGTGCCAGCAGCTTGCACAGGTTAGGGCCCGTGAACACTGAAGCTTTCTTT.

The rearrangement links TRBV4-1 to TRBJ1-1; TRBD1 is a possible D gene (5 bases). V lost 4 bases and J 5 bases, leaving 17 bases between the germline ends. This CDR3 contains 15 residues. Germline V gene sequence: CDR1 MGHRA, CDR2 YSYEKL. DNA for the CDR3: TGCGCCAGCAGCCCCATGCCAGCAGGGTTTACTGAAGCTTTCTTT. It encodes CASSPMPAGFTEAFF.

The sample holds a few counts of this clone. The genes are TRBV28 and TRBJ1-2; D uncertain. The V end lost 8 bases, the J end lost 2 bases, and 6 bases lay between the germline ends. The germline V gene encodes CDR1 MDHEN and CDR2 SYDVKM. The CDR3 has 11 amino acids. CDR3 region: CASQTNYGYTF. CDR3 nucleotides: TGTGCCAGCCAGACAAACTATGGCTACACCTTC.